One sample yielded the 31 T cell receptor beta chains listed below, sequenced in a study of Graves' ophthalmopathy and Graves' hyperthyroidism. The study amplified TCR beta CDR3 regions using RNA transcripts. HTBI primers were used in a first-round RT-PCR, which preceded a second-round multiplex PCR. Using its own MiXCR run on the multiplex PCR reads, TCRdb lists one record per CDR3 protein. The sample shows some 410,000 distinct CDR3 sequences, roughly 20% of them seen only once. Material: peripheral blood. These TCRs come from a woman aged 18-30 years with stable Graves' hyperthyroidism.

A few counts support this clonotype. The DNA for the CDR3 is TGTGCCAGCAACTGGGGCCAAGAGACCCAGTACTTC. Encoded protein: CASNWGQETQYF. The chain recombines TRBV12-3 or TRBV12-4 with TRBJ2-5; no firm D call. Trimming stripped 7 bases from V and 1 base from J, with 7 bases between. CDR3 length: 12 amino acids.

The table lists this clonotype with many counts. The chain links TRBV6-2 or TRBV6-3 to TRBJ2-3; no reliable D call. CDR1 and CDR2 (germline): MNHEY, SVGEGT. This CDR3 has 16 residues. Trimming cost V 6 bases and J 2 bases, with 18 bases left between them. The CDR3 sequence: CASSYPLKGVTDTQYF. The DNA of the CDR3 is TGTGCCAGCAGCTACCCTTTGAAGGGCGTCACAGATACGCAGTATTTT.

This clonotype was recorded at least ten times. This sequence joins TRBV6-5 and TRBJ1-1; the match to TRBD1 covers 7 bases. Unmatched junction bases numbered 14, after V lost 4 bases and J lost 3 bases. This CDR3 has 17 amino acids. CDR1 and CDR2 (germline): MNHEY, SVGAGI. This CDR3 is CASSSTRAGGGDTEAFF. In DNA, the CDR3 is TGTGCCAGCAGTTCGACCCGGGCAGGGGGAGGGGACACTGAAGCTTTCTTT.

V usage is TRBV7-8 and J usage is TRBJ2-3; the D gene is possibly TRBD1 (5 bases). Germline-derived CDR1 and CDR2 are SGHVS and FQNEAQ. The CDR3 runs to 15 residues. Between the trimmed V and J ends, which lost 5 bases and 2 bases, there was a span of 14 bases. The CDR3 DNA reads as TGTGCCAGCAGCCCTGGGGCAGGGATCACAGATACGCAGTATTTT. It translates to CASSPGAGITDTQYF.

This clonotype has at least ten counts. The rearrangement joins TRBV25-1 to TRBJ1-2; 8 bases align to TRBD1. CDR3 length: 16 residues. Germline-derived CDR1 and CDR2 are MGHDK and SYGVNS. The V gene end was trimmed by 5 bases and the J gene end by 7 bases; junction bases not matched to a gene: 15. CDR3 nucleotides: TGTGCCAGCAGTAGAACGGACAGGGCCCCCGGTGGTGGCTACACCTTC. Encoded protein: CASSRTDRAPGGGYTF.

This clonotype was observed a handful of times. The chain links TRBV25-1 to TRBJ2-7; the match to TRBD2 covers 9 bases. The CDR3 runs 18 residues. J gave up 0 bases and V 2 bases, and 11 bases lay outside the gene matches. From germline, CDR1 is MGHDK and CDR2 SYGVNS. The DNA for the CDR3 is TGTGCCAGCAGTGAAGCTCGCCCTTATAGCGGGGGCTCCTACGAGCAGTACTTC. Encoded protein: CASSEARPYSGGSYEQYF.

This clonotype was detected ten times or more. In DNA, the CDR3 is TGTGCCAGCTCATTCTCCGGACAGCCTACCTACGAGCAGTACTTC. This codes for CASSFSGQPTYEQYF. The chain links TRBV18 to TRBJ2-7; a weak D match, TRBD1 (6 bases). Trimming removed 5 bases from V and 2 bases from J, with 16 bases in between. Germline assignment: CDR1 KGHSH and CDR2 LQKENI. The CDR3 has 15 amino acids.

With regard to this clonotype: Given the absence of the conserved phenylalanine or tryptophan at the CDR3 end, a read error is likely. This chain joins TRBV5-5 and TRBJ2-5; TRBD2 aligns across 12 bases. After removal of 1 base from V and 2 bases from J, the junction contained 6 bases not matched to a gene. This CDR3 region has 17 residues. The germline gives CDR1 SGHKS, CDR2 YYEKEE (reference sequence). This CDR3 is CASSLIRGTSGQETQYL. CDR3 in DNA: TGTGCCAGCAGCTTGATCCGTGGGACTAGCGGGCAAGAGACCCAGTACCTC.

The chain uses TRBV6-2 or TRBV6-3 and TRBJ1-1; D unresolved. Trimming removed 1 base from V and 5 bases from J, with 11 bases in between. The length of the CDR3 is 14 residues. Germline V gives CDR1 MNHEY, CDR2 SVGEGT. DNA of the CDR3: TGTGCCAGCAGTTACTTGTTTTGGGGAACTGAAGCTTTCTTT. Protein product: CASSYLFWGTEAFF.

The chain carries TRBV4-3 and TRBJ2-6; D gene unclear. Between the trimmed V and J ends, which lost 0 bases and 0 bases, there was a span of 9 bases. The V gene's germline CDR1 is LGHNA and CDR2 YSLEER. The CDR3 consists of 17 residues. The CDR3 DNA reads as TGCGCCAGCAGCCAAGATTTCACGGTCTCTGGGGCCAACGTCCTGACTTTC. As protein: CASSQDFTVSGANVLTF.

This clonotype was picked up many times. This chain links TRBV19 with TRBJ1-1, with 7 bases lining up with TRBD1. The CDR3 length is 12 residues. CDR1 and CDR2 from the germline V gene are LNHDA and SQIVND (reference sequence). The J segment lost 5 bases and the V segment lost 6 bases, leaving 3 bases of the junction unmatched. The CDR3 sequence: CASSTGETEAFF. The DNA of the CDR3 is TGTGCCAGTAGCACAGGGGAGACTGAAGCTTTCTTT. Together with reference TRBV19 and TRBJ1-1, the CDR3 gives the full variable domain: DGGITQSPKYLFRKEGQNVTLSCEQNLNHDAMYWYRQDPGQGLRLIYYSQIVNDFQKGDIAEGYSVSREKKESFPLTVTSAQKNPTAFYLCASSTGETEAFFGQGTRLTVV.

The chain combines TRBV20-1 with TRBJ2-5; D remains ambiguous. Germline loops: CDR1 DFQATT, CDR2 SNEGSKA (reference sequence). Between the trimmed V and J ends, which lost 0 bases and 4 bases, there was a span of 6 bases. The CDR3 loop spans 12 amino acids. CDR3 in amino acids: CSAREGLETQYF. The CDR3 DNA reads as TGCAGTGCTAGAGAAGGGTTAGAGACCCAGTACTTC.

At least ten counts were recorded for this clonotype. The chain couples TRBV5-1 to TRBJ1-6; 11 positions agree with TRBD1. Germline CDR1 and CDR2: SGHRS and YFSETQ. CDR3 length: 16 residues. Losses at the gene ends were 5 bases for V and 9 bases for J; bases not matched to a gene: 10. The CDR3 DNA is TGCGCCAGCAGACCAACGCCGGGACAGGGGGGTTCACCCCTCCACTTT. Its translation: CASRPTPGQGGSPLHF.

This clonotype appeared many times. This rearrangement joins TRBV10-1 to TRBJ2-2; TRBD2 is a possible D gene (5 bases). Trimming pared 1 base from V and 7 bases from J, leaving 13 bases between. In germline, CDR1 is WNHNN, CDR2 SYGVQD (reference sequence). The CDR3 covers 15 residues. In DNA, the CDR3 is TGCGCCAGCAGTGAGTTTGAAGCGAGCGGCGGGGAGCTGTTTTTT. This translates into CASSEFEASGGELFF.

This clonotype has only a few counts. This sequence joins TRBV25-1 and TRBJ2-7; D call uncertain. The CDR3 consists of 16 residues. Germline values: CDR1 MGHDK, CDR2 SYGVNS. V was pared by 2 bases and J by 2 bases, with 16 bases between. CDR3 DNA sequence: TGTGCCAGCAGTGAAAGTAAGACCAGTCGGGCCTACGAGCAGTACTTC. This translates into CASSESKTSRAYEQYF.

This clonotype showed up just a few times. This chain joins TRBV11-2 and TRBJ2-7, with 9 bases lining up with TRBD1. This CDR3 comprises 16 residues. J lost 3 bases, V lost 5 bases, and 11 bases had no gene match. CDR1 is SGHAT, CDR2 FQNNGV, per germline. Here the CDR3 reads CASSRETGQGFYEQYF. CDR3 coding DNA: TGTGCCAGCAGCCGTGAGACGGGACAGGGTTTCTACGAGCAGTACTTC.

The chain recombines TRBV6-1 with TRBJ2-2; maybe TRBD2 (5 bases). The V and J ends lost 7 bases and 4 bases respectively, with 16 bases between them. CDR3 length: 15 amino acids. Germline lookup yields CDR1 MNHNS and CDR2 SASEGT. CDR3 DNA sequence: TGTGCCAGCACTGGAGGCCATCGAGGCACCGGGGAGCTGTTTTTT. Its protein product is CASTGGHRGTGELFF.

CDR3: CASSGKTAGSYEQYF. Written as DNA, the CDR3 is TGTGCCAGCAGTGGAAAAACGGCGGGCTCCTACGAGCAGTACTTC. The chain uses TRBV6-1 and TRBJ2-7, with a tentative D call TRBD2 (5 bases). The germline CDR1 and CDR2 sequences are MNHNS and SASEGT. V was clipped by 4 bases and J by 0 bases, with 13 bases between them. CDR3 length: 15 amino acids.

In its sample, this clonotype was seen many times. CDR3 sequence (DNA): TGCAGCGTTTATCAGGGAGCGGGAGGACTGAACACCGGGGAGCTGTTTTTT. Protein sequence: CSVYQGAGGLNTGELFF. The chain links TRBV29-1 to TRBJ2-2, with 9 nucleotides matching TRBD2. Germline V CDR1 and CDR2: SQVTM, ANQGSEA. There are 17 residues in the CDR3. Trimming removed 5 bases from V and 1 base from J; junction bases left unmatched: 11.

This clonotype was seen many times. The chain recombines TRBV6-2 or TRBV6-3 with TRBJ1-5, with D unresolved. CDR3 size: 14 residues. In germline, CDR1 is MNHEY, CDR2 SVGEGT. Trimming pared 10 bases from V and 0 bases from J, leaving 13 bases between. The CDR3, as DNA: TGTGCCACTACGGGTCTCTATAGCAATCAGCCCCAGCATTTT. This translates into CATTGLYSNQPQHF.

This clonotype was counted at least ten times. This sequence joins TRBV30 and TRBJ1-1; D remains ambiguous. The V and J ends lost 2 bases and 1 base respectively, with 8 bases between them. Germline assignment: CDR1 GTSNPN and CDR2 SVGIG (reference sequence). CDR3 length: 13 residues. The CDR3 loop is CAWSITQNTEAFF. In nucleotides, the CDR3 is TGTGCCTGGAGTATTACACAGAACACTGAAGCTTTCTTT.

This clonotype was counted at least ten times. The V call is TRBV28, the J call TRBJ2-2, with D perhaps given as TRBD1 or TRBD2 (5 bases each). Germline lookup yields CDR1 MDHEN and CDR2 SYDVKM. The CDR3 is 17 residues long. Trimming pared 5 bases from V and 6 bases from J, leaving 22 bases between. CDR3 nucleotides: TGTGCCAGCAGTACGGGGACCAACTCCCATCGTCCCGGGGAGCTGTTTTTT. The encoded protein is CASSTGTNSHRPGELFF.

This clonotype has a handful of counts. The V gene is TRBV18, the J gene TRBJ1-1, with D unclear. Germline assignment: CDR1 KGHSH and CDR2 LQKENI. With 6 bases removed from V and 7 bases from J, the gap between germline ends came to 12 bases. CDR3 length equals 12 residues. The CDR3 reads CASSRVGDEAFF. Here the CDR3 DNA reads TGTGCCAGCTCTCGAGTGGGAGATGAAGCTTTCTTT.

This clonotype was recorded at least ten times. V usage is TRBV28 and J usage is TRBJ2-7, with D unclear. The V and J ends lost 2 bases and 2 bases respectively, with 13 bases between them. The length of the CDR3 is 15 residues. The germline gives CDR1 MDHEN, CDR2 SYDVKM. CDR3 protein: CASSLGPLRTYEQYF. The DNA for the CDR3 is TGTGCCAGCAGTTTAGGGCCTTTAAGAACCTACGAGCAGTACTTC.

The table lists this clonotype with many counts. This sequence joins TRBV12-3 or TRBV12-4 and TRBJ2-5; tentative D call: TRBD1 (6 bases). Trimming took off 7 bases at V and 0 bases at J, with 9 bases between the two ends. CDR3 length: 13 amino acids. The CDR3 reads CASIGQYQETQYF. DNA of the CDR3: TGTGCCAGCATCGGACAGTACCAAGAGACCCAGTACTTC.

This clonotype was found many times. Compared with germline, one end of the junction differs, possibly owing to a read error. The rearrangement uses TRBV20-1 and TRBJ1-1, with TRBD1 matching 7 bases. Germline values: CDR1 DFQATT, CDR2 SNEGSKA (reference sequence). This CDR3 comprises 14 residues. CDR3 coding DNA: TGCAGTACTAGGACAGGTTTTTCTGACACTGAAGCTTTCTTT. This encodes CSTRTGFSDTEAFF.

This clonotype was recorded a few times. The V gene is TRBV15, the J gene TRBJ2-4, with 10 bases fitting TRBD2. The V segment lost 0 bases and the J segment 2 bases; nucleotides outside the gene matches: 4. The CDR3 extends over 17 amino acids. Germline V gives CDR1 LNHNV, CDR2 YYDKDF (reference sequence). The CDR3 coding sequence is TGTGCCACCAGCAGAGAGGGACTAGCGACAACCAAAAACATTCAGTACTTC. It is translated as CATSREGLATTKNIQYF.

This clonotype showed up many times. The genes are TRBV6-2 or TRBV6-3 and TRBJ2-7; D uncertain. The CDR3 has 12 amino acids. Germline-derived CDR1 and CDR2 are MNHEY and SVGEGT. The V and J ends lost 8 bases and 4 bases respectively, with 12 bases between them. This CDR3 reads CASWPPSYEQYF. The CDR3 nucleotides read TGTGCCAGCTGGCCTCCTTCTTACGAGCAGTACTTC.

This clonotype showed up many times. V gene TRBV29-1 combines with J gene TRBJ2-7; TRBD2 aligns across 11 bases. The CDR3 totals 16 residues. The V segment lost 2 bases and the J segment 3 bases; nucleotides outside the gene matches: 9. Germline CDR1 SQVTM, CDR2 ANQGSEA. The CDR3 sequence is CSVELLTSGSIYEQYF. In DNA form, the CDR3 reads TGCAGCGTTGAACTACTTACTAGCGGGAGCATCTACGAGCAGTACTTC.

V and J are TRBV4-2 and TRBJ2-5; 9 bases map to TRBD2. The CDR3 is made up of 17 amino acids. Germline V gene data show CDR1 as LGHNA and CDR2 as YNFKEQ. The V segment lost 4 bases and the J segment 5 bases; nucleotides outside the gene matches: 14. CDR3 loop: CASSLKGSSGKGETQYF. For the CDR3, the DNA is TGTGCCAGCAGCCTGAAAGGGTCTAGCGGGAAGGGTGAGACCCAGTACTTC.

This clonotype was seen repeatedly, ten times or more. The CDR3 nucleotides are TGTGCCAGCAGTTACGGTCGGGGCGGGGGCTACACCTTC. Protein sequence: CASSYGRGGGYTF. The chain uses TRBV12-3 or TRBV12-4 and TRBJ1-2; D may be TRBD1 (5 bases). The CDR3 has 13 amino acids. Trimming removed 4 bases at V and 8 bases at J, with 14 bases between.